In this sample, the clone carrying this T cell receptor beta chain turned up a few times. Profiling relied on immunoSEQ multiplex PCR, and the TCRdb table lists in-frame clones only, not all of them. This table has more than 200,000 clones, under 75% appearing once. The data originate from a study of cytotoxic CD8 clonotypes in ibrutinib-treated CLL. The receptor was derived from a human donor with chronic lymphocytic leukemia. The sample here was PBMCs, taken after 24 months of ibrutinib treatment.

The CDR3 spells CASSPRDRISGEQYF. Written as DNA, the CDR3 is TGTGCCAGCAGCCCTCGAGATCGGATTTCGGGGGAGCAGTACTTC. This sequence joins TRBV11-1 and TRBJ2-7; possible D gene TRBD2, 5 bases. The CDR3 has 15 amino acids. V was cut by 5 bases and J by 7 bases, with 21 bases left in between. Germline V CDR1 and CDR2: SGHAT, FQDESV (reference sequence).